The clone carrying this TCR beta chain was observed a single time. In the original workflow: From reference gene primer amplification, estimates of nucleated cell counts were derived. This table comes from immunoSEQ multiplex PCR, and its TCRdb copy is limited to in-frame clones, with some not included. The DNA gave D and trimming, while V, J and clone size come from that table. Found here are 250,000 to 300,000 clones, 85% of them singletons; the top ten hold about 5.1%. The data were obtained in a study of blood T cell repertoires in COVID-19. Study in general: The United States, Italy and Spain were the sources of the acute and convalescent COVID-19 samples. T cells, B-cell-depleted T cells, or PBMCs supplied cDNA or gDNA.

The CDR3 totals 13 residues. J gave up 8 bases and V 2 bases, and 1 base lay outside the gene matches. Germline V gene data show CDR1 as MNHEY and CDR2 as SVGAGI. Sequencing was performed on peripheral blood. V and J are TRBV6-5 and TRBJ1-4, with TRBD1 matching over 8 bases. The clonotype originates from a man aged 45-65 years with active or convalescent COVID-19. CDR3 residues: CASSYRTGEKLFF. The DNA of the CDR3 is TGTGCCAGCAGTTACCGGACAGGGGAAAAACTGTTTTTT.